This T cell receptor beta chain was retrieved from a study of beta chain features in type 1 diabetes. A sort by CD45RO/CCR7/CD25/CD127/CD95/CD27 yielded CD4+ naive, central memory, regulatory and stem cell-like memory cells. This CDR3 has 14 residues. The junction had 3 bases not matched to a gene; V was cut back by 5 bases and J by 4 bases. The germline V gene has CDR1 SEHNR and CDR2 FQNEAQ (reference sequence). Expressed TCRB transcripts were sequenced because the entire RNA isolate underwent reverse transcription. Repertoires were generated with immunoSEQ multiplex PCR, while TCRdb's copy carries only in-frame clones and drops some. This table holds approximately 110,000 clones, approximately 39% found once.

The sample consisted of stem cell memory CD4+ T cells from blood. The sequence was obtained from a woman between 18 and 29 years old in good health. This sequence joins TRBV7-9 and TRBJ1-5, with TRBD1 matching over 9 bases. The DNA for the CDR3 is TGTGCCAGCAGCGCAGACAGGGGGAATCAGCCCCAGCATTTT. Protein sequence: CASSADRGNQPQHF.